This T cell receptor (beta chain) was captured by sequencing in a study of vaccination and CD4 T cells after COVID-19. The overall study: Overlapping spike peptides of SARS-CoV-2, HCoV-NL63, HCoV-OC43 and HCoV-229E stimulated the cells. Control cultures received a CEFX pool, an HIV-1 Nef pool, or no peptide.

With respect to this clonotype: Its antigen remains unknown.

Germline CDR1 GTSNPN, CDR2 SVGIG (reference sequence). This CDR3 comprises 12 residues. The V end lost 0 bases, the J end lost 3 bases, and 3 bases lay between the germline ends. The Oncomine TCR Beta short-read assay was applied to DNA of cultured CD4+ T cells. TCRdb fed the PCR reads into MiXCR, producing one record per CDR3 protein. The data contain 15,000 to 25,000 distinct CDR3 sequences, approximately 57% of them singletons. Described treatment: approximately 9-day PBMC culture with coronavirus spike peptide pools or control peptides (ViraFEST assay). The chain joins TRBV30 to TRBJ1-3; D uncertain. Sequenced here: CD4+ T cells from blood, cultured in vitro, sampled after SARS-CoV-2 vaccination. This TCR came from a human donor who had recovered from COVID-19. The CDR3 DNA reads as TGTGCCTGGAGTGTTGATGGAAACACCATATATTTT. Translated: CAWSVDGNTIYF.